What follows are 23 T cell receptor beta chains derived from one specimen sequenced in a study of shared clonotypes between healthy human individuals. TCRdb's table, derived via immunoSEQ multiplex PCR, lists solely in-frame clones and lacks some. This repertoire shows about 750,000 clones, almost 95% found once; its top ten account for around 24%. It was CD45RO-negative cells, positively selected for CCR7, that made up naive CD8 cells, with terminally differentiated effector memory CD45RA+ cells excluded. Sequencing was performed on naive CD8+ T cells sorted from blood. These TCRs come from a young man in good health.

The gene calls are TRBV5-1 and TRBJ2-7; TRBD1 matches 8 bases. Germline loops: CDR1 SGHRS, CDR2 YFSETQ. CDR3 length: 12 amino acids. V trimming: 4 bases; J trimming: 12 bases; junction bases outside the gene matches: 9. The CDR3 sequence: CASSRDRLRWYF. The CDR3 DNA follows: TGCGCCAGCAGCAGGGACAGGCTTCGGTGGTACTTC.

The rearrangement uses TRBV27 and TRBJ2-7, with TRBD2 matching 7 bases. CDR3 length: 15 amino acids. Germline trimming cut 4 bases from V and 3 bases from J; bases unmatched to any gene: 9. Per germline, CDR1 MNHEY and CDR2 SMNVEV (reference sequence). CDR3 region: CASSWAGDTLYEQYF. The CDR3 nucleotides are TGTGCCAGCAGTTGGGCGGGAGATACACTCTACGAGCAGTACTTC.

The chain joins TRBV7-9 to TRBJ2-4; D unclear. The CDR3 loop spans 15 amino acids. Germline CDR1 and CDR2: SEHNR and FQNEAQ (reference sequence). V gave up 1 base and J gave up 2 bases, with 9 bases separating them. For the CDR3, the DNA is TGTGCCAGCAGCTTAGGCGGCGAATCCAAAAACATTCAGTACTTC. Translated, it gives CASSLGGESKNIQYF.

This chain links TRBV10-2 with TRBJ2-2; 10 bases line up with TRBD1. Unmatched junction bases numbered 6, after V lost 0 bases and J lost 5 bases. CDR3 length: 17 amino acids. Germline CDR1 WSHSY, CDR2 SAAADI. The CDR3 DNA reads as TGCGCCAGCAGTGAGTCCGGGACAGGGGTTGGTACCGGGGAGCTGTTTTTT. Translated, it gives CASSESGTGVGTGELFF.

The chain has TRBV5-8 and TRBJ2-7; possible D gene TRBD1, 6 bases. Germline CDR1 and CDR2: SGHTS and YDEGEE. The CDR3 runs to 16 residues. V lost 4 bases to trimming and J lost 4 bases, with 21 bases between them. In nucleotides, the CDR3 is TGTGCCAGCAGCCCGTCCCTAGGACAGAGCCGGTACGAGCAGTACTTC. Encoded protein: CASSPSLGQSRYEQYF.

The V and J genes are TRBV15 and TRBJ2-7, with D perhaps matching TRBD2 (6 bases). V was cut by 3 bases and J by 2 bases, with 14 bases left in between. This CDR3 spans 15 amino acids. CDR1 is LNHNV, CDR2 YYDKDF, per germline (reference sequence). In DNA, the CDR3 is TGTGCCACCAGCAGCACCGGGACTGAAACCTACGAGCAGTACTTC. Translation: CATSSTGTETYEQYF.

In its sample, this clone was seen a few times. The chain employs TRBV7-4 and TRBJ1-4; 7 nucleotides match TRBD1. Per germline, CDR1 SGHVT and CDR2 SQSDAQ. This CDR3 is 16 amino acids long. The ends lost 1 base at V and 2 bases at J; junction bases unmatched: 4. The CDR3 DNA follows: TGTGCCAGCAGCTTAGGACCGGGACAGACTAATGAAAAACTGTTTTTT. Its translation: CASSLGPGQTNEKLFF.

This chain connects TRBV11-2 to TRBJ2-3; D is undetermined. The germline V gene has CDR1 SGHAT and CDR2 FQNNGV. This CDR3 comprises 16 residues. Trimming cost V 0 bases and J 1 base, with 11 bases left between them. The CDR3 loop is CASSLDWIVGTDTQYF. The CDR3 region has the DNA TGTGCCAGCAGCTTAGATTGGATTGTCGGCACAGATACGCAGTATTTT. The whole variable domain, filled in from reference TRBV11-2 and TRBJ2-3, reads EAGVAQSPRYKIIEKRQSVAFWCNPISGHATLYWYQQILGQGPKLLIQFQNNGVVDDSQLPKDRFSAERLKGVDSTLKIQPAKLEDSAVYLCASSLDWIVGTDTQYFGPGTRLTVL.

The J gene is TRBJ2-1, the V gene TRBV7-2, with TRBD2 matching 9 bases. Germline V gene data show CDR1 as SGHTA and CDR2 as FQGNSA. Trimming took 3 bases from V and 4 from J; bases not matched to a gene: 1. The CDR3 is 14 residues long. CDR3 nucleotides: TGTGCCAGCAGCTTTGCGGGGGGGTACAATGAGCAGTTCTTC. It codes for CASSFAGGYNEQFF. Using reference TRBV7-2 and TRBJ2-1 for the parts outside the CDR3, the full variable domain is GAGVSQSPSNKVTEKGKDVELRCDPISGHTALYWYRQSLGQGLEFLIYFQGNSAPDKSGLPSDRFSAERTGGSVSTLTIQRTQQEDSAVYLCASSFAGGYNEQFFGPGTRLTVL.

This chain links TRBV29-1 with TRBJ2-3; 8 bases are shared with TRBD1. V was clipped by 7 bases and J by 6 bases; unmatched bases: 0. The CDR3 is 10 amino acids. The germline V gene has CDR1 SQVTM and CDR2 ANQGSEA. CDR3 loop: CSGTGDTQYF. In DNA form, the CDR3 reads TGCAGCGGGACAGGGGATACGCAGTATTTT.

The chain combines TRBV11-3 with TRBJ2-3; D is unclear. This CDR3 is 14 amino acids long. CDR1 and CDR2 (germline): SGHNT, YENEEA. Trimming stripped 5 bases from V and 4 bases from J, with 13 bases between. The CDR3 here is CASSPNLRPDTQYF. The CDR3 coding sequence is TGTGCCAGCAGCCCCAATTTACGTCCAGATACGCAGTATTTT.

The chain's CDR3 is CASSPGRGGNTIYF. The CDR3 DNA follows: TGTGCCAGCAGCCCAGGTCGGGGTGGAAACACCATATATTTT. The chain employs TRBV7-2 and TRBJ1-3; D remains unclear. Trimming stripped 5 bases from V and 3 bases from J, with 11 bases between. The CDR3 is 14 amino acids. Germline assignment: CDR1 SGHTA and CDR2 FQGNSA. Full variable domain (remainder filled in from reference TRBV7-2 and TRBJ1-3): GAGVSQSPSNKVTEKGKDVELRCDPISGHTALYWYRQSLGQGLEFLIYFQGNSAPDKSGLPSDRFSAERTGGSVSTLTIQRTQQEDSAVYLCASSPGRGGNTIYFGEGSWLTVV.

The chain combines TRBV14 with TRBJ2-7, with TRBD2 as a possible D gene (6 bases). The CDR3 runs 18 residues. Per germline, CDR1 SGHDN and CDR2 FVKESK. The V and J ends lost 0 bases and 0 bases respectively, with 18 bases between them. The CDR3 DNA is TGTGCCAGCAGCCAAGATCGGTATAGTCGGGGGACCTCCTACGAGCAGTACTTC. Its protein is CASSQDRYSRGTSYEQYF.

The chain couples TRBV5-6 to TRBJ2-7; TRBD1 matches at 9 bases. Germline V gives CDR1 SGHDT, CDR2 YYEEEE. The CDR3 is 14 amino acids. The V segment lost 3 bases and the J segment 5 bases; nucleotides outside the gene matches: 6. The CDR3 sequence is CASSYTDRGDEQYF. The CDR3 DNA sequence: TGTGCCAGCAGCTACACAGACAGGGGGGACGAGCAGTACTTC.

The rearrangement joins TRBV27 to TRBJ2-5; TRBD2 might be the D (5 bases). This CDR3 contains 15 residues. Trimming cost V 2 bases and J 3 bases, with 13 bases left between them. Looked up from germline, CDR1 is MNHEY and CDR2 is SMNVEV (reference sequence). CDR3 nucleotide sequence: TGTGCCAGCAGTTTAAAGGGTCGGGGAGAAGAGACCCAGTACTTC. Its protein product is CASSLKGRGEETQYF.

V is TRBV5-6 and J is TRBJ1-2; the D is unclear. CDR3 length equals 14 residues. V was cut by 0 bases and J by 4 bases, with 10 bases left in between. CDR1 is SGHDT, CDR2 YYEEEE, per germline. This CDR3 is CASSLDVGVYGYTF. As DNA, the CDR3 is TGTGCCAGCAGCTTGGATGTCGGGGTCTATGGCTACACCTTC.

The DNA for the CDR3 is TGTGCCAGCAGAAAAACAGGGGGCACTGAAGCTTTCTTT. Its protein is CASRKTGGTEAFF. The V call is TRBV7-9, the J call TRBJ1-1; TRBD1 aligns across 8 bases. The CDR3 spans 13 residues. V lost 6 bases, J lost 4 bases, and 4 bases stayed unmatched. Germline values: CDR1 SEHNR, CDR2 FQNEAQ (reference sequence).

The sample holds a few counts of this clone. This chain uses TRBV7-9 with TRBJ2-7; D remains ambiguous. V lost 2 bases and J lost 3, with 14 bases in between. The CDR3 has 15 amino acids. The germline V gene encodes CDR1 SEHNR and CDR2 FQNEAQ (reference sequence). The DNA for the CDR3 is TGTGCCAGCAGCTTAATGGACCCCCTAGGCTACGAGCAGTACTTC. Its protein is CASSLMDPLGYEQYF.

V usage is TRBV7-3 and J usage is TRBJ1-2, with 7 bases identical to TRBD1. CDR3 size: 14 residues. The germline V gene has CDR1 SGHTA and CDR2 FQGTGA. The trim removed 3 bases at V and 8 bases at J, leaving 9 bases unmatched. The DNA of the CDR3 is TGTGCCAGCAGCTTTGGGGTAGGGGGCGAGGGCTACACCTTC. Protein product: CASSFGVGGEGYTF.

A remark on this clone: The same CDR3 arises from other DNA sequences in this sample as well. This chain uses TRBV11-3 with TRBJ2-3; 8 bases match TRBD2. V shed 2 bases, J shed 3 bases, and the junction held 4 bases outside the gene matches. This CDR3 is 15 amino acids long. Germline V gene sequence: CDR1 SGHNT, CDR2 YENEEA. The CDR3 coding sequence is TGTGCCAGCAGCTTAAGAACTAGCGGTACAGATACGCAGTATTTT. Translated, it gives CASSLRTSGTDTQYF.

This chain links TRBV11-3 with TRBJ2-1; 7 bases line up with TRBD2. V was pared by 4 bases and J by 0 bases, with 3 bases of the junction left unmatched. There are 15 residues in the CDR3. Germline assignment: CDR1 SGHNT and CDR2 YENEEA. This chain's CDR3 is CASSSGLVSYNEQFF. CDR3 bases: TGTGCCAGCAGCTCAGGACTAGTCTCCTACAATGAGCAGTTCTTC.

Details on this clone: Other DNA sequences of this sample code for an identical CDR3. The chain joins TRBV7-8 to TRBJ2-7; no reliable D call. This CDR3 is built from 13 residues. Germline CDR1 SGHVS, CDR2 FQNEAQ. Between the trimmed V and J ends, which lost 6 bases and 2 bases, there was a span of 11 bases. This CDR3 is CASSLEAAYEQYF. The CDR3 DNA reads TGTGCCAGCAGTCTTGAGGCTGCCTACGAGCAGTACTTC.

The V gene is TRBV27, the J gene TRBJ2-2; 8 bases match TRBD1. The germline gives CDR1 MNHEY, CDR2 SMNVEV (reference sequence). The CDR3 extends over 15 amino acids. J was trimmed by 7 bases and V by 3 bases; bases with no gene match: 7. DNA of the CDR3: TGTGCCAGCAGTTTGAGGACAGGGTTGATCGGGGAGCTGTTTTTT. Its protein is CASSLRTGLIGELFF.